This TCR beta chain was sequenced in a study of long-term antiretroviral therapy in people with HIV (dated by TCRdb to between 2021 and 2024). In terms of the full investigation: The earliest samples were collected about a decade before the 2015 WHO recommendation for immediate ART, when ART was typically delayed until CD4 counts fell. No cross-contamination during QIAcube processing was seen in test extractions of a monoclonal T-cell line run alongside 33 polyclonal samples. Of the roughly 32 participants with HIV, ten to eleven were female. Whether ART initiation and durable HIV suppression were associated with changes in peripheral blood TRB repertoire composition and diversity was tested in a retrospective serial study. From 25 to 30 adults with confirmed HIV infection, the cohort provided some 200 cryopreserved PBMC samples, gathered serially across a mean of around 6 years (range 1-12).

To be included, a participant needed at least one PBMC sample from before ART initiation plus at least two post-ART samples. Every participant with HIV received treatment in the United States of America. Before DNA extraction, cryopreserved samples of 1-10 million PBMC were thawed and then washed. At the time of the earliest PBMC sample, participants with HIV were aged between roughly 23 and 60 years. Per participant, PBMC samples came from 1-4 timepoints prior to ART initiation and 2-8 timepoints following ART initiation, for a median of 7 samples. For every participant, serial HIV viral load, CD4+ T-cell count, ART history and demographic data were obtained. A Qiagen kit on a QIAcube was used to extract genomic DNA from unsorted PBMC, with samples processed in batches of 12. General conclusions and limits of the study: Samples dated from about 2004 to 2018, and the ART regimens used may be less effective than current ones. At every time point, the repertoire was dominated by expanded TRB clones first identified before ART initiation, although this dominance fluctuated and, in many PLHIV, declined after ART. A significant increase in TRB diversity was found to be associated with ART initiation, although TRB diversity was observed to remain significantly below that of transplant donor controls even after long-term ART. CDR3 length ranges in HIV repertoires were narrower than in controls, and network structure suggested an antigen-experienced repertoire with only a slight naive shift after ART. No data were available on ART adherence, viral resistance or therapy changes, limiting inferences about post-ART repertoire changes. Because PBMC availability was limited, only the TCR beta chain was sequenced, with no alpha chain pairing. Unsorted PBMC were profiled instead of sorted CD4+ and CD8+ T cells because pre-ART samples had limited cell numbers.

The immunoSEQ hsTCRB v3.0 assay was used at survey level resolution to sequence the TRB variable region. TRB sequencing targeted a depth of about 40,000-55,000 T-cell genomes per sample. Pooled TRB libraries were sequenced on an Illumina MiSeq with a v3 150-cycle kit. Regarding the original processing steps: Repertoire analysis was run in R within a reproducible Nextflow workflow that covered QC, data transformation and analysis. LymphoSeq2, an R package for exploring AIRR-Seq data, was used to implement the custom analyses. After excluding a few samples that yielded fewer than 5000 total TRB sequences, 150 to 200 HIV repertoires remained for analysis. Among the 200 or so HIV repertoires that were kept, around 60 were collected before ART initiation and more than 120 were collected after ART initiation. Repertoires were downsampled to 5000 TRB nucleotide sequences, and summary statistics were averaged over 100 downsampling iterations. Only TRB sequences with CDR3 regions of at least seven amino acids were retained for analysis. Two measures captured diversity: a Shannon entropy-derived clonality score and the Gini coefficient. In the repertoire networks, any two of the top 5000 CDR3 amino acid sequences were connected whenever the two sequences differed by an edit distance of one. For TRB CDR3 amino acid sequences, GLIPH2 was used to predict antigen specificity groups and MHC restriction. CDR3 amino acid sequences were matched against VDJdb and McPAS-TCR to flag known CMV, EBV, HIV or tissue antigen associations. Pre-ART, post-ART and control groups were compared with Wilcoxon signed-rank tests and Holm-Bonferroni correction. TCRdb stores this immuneACCESS table with in-frame sequences only. Part of the clones is absent; in the studies checked, under half of the shortfall reflects unresolved V genes, and no reason is known for the rest. Clone size and V and J calls were adopted from that table, with D and trimming inferred from the DNA. Counted in this sample were around 20,000 clones; 80% to 90% of them appeared once. The ten largest clones capture around 8.5% of the sample.

Notes on this clone: No cognate antigen has been identified for it. Nothing much larger sits one base from this clone, and base qualities are not available.

The source material was unsorted PBMCs, sampled 4.2 years after starting antiretroviral therapy. This clonotype was sampled from a man aged 45-65 years with HIV.

The sequence in DNA is TGTGCCAGTAGTAAAAGGCCGGGGGGGGCAGGGCAGCCCCAGCATTTT. Protein translation: CASSKRPGGAGQPQHF. The rearrangement joined TRBV19 to TRBJ1-5; a tentative D call is TRBD1 (6 bases match). CDR1 and CDR2 are drawn from the germline V gene (reference sequence): LNHDA, SQIVND. Taken from cysteine to phenylalanine, the CDR3 has 16 residues. The only DNA kept is the CDR3, 48 bases in frame from the first base. V and J lose 4 bases and 7 bases, and a span of 20 bases separates them.